This T cell receptor (beta chain) came from a study of PD-1 blockade in classical Hodgkin lymphoma. V shed 2 bases and J shed 5 bases, with 13 bases lying between them. The CDR3 extends over 15 amino acids. The germline gives CDR1 LGHNA, CDR2 YSLEER. Produced via immunoSEQ multiplex PCR; TCRdb's table is partial and in-frame only. The sample holds over 20,000 clones, about 83% seen once. Time point denoted: newly diagnosed, previously untreated cHL patient sample. Through magnetic negative selection, CD8+ T cells were separated from PBMCs that had been thawed. Comparator PBMCs were from newly diagnosed, untreated classical Hodgkin lymphoma.

Sample: CD8+ T cells from blood. This chain uses TRBV4-3 with TRBJ2-1; D call uncertain. This TCR was recovered from a human donor with classical Hodgkin lymphoma. The CDR3 DNA reads as TGCGCCAGCAGCCAATCAGTTCTGGGCCACAATGAGCAGTTCTTC. This gives the protein CASSQSVLGHNEQFF.